The source of this TCR beta chain is a study of cytomegalovirus exposure and HLA in healthy donors. Background on the study: Earlier work reported 117 million unique TCR beta sequences from 180 million or so T cells. Study-wide results and caveats: A later analysis, which compared TCR beta chains of equal frequency, found the HLA-associated ones more clonally expanded.

In the case of this clone: Antigen specificity is unknown.

The PCR contained 60 Vbeta and 13 Jbeta primers. Clones were read by immunoSEQ multiplex PCR, and TCRdb kept only the in-frame ones, dropping some. The table shows under 150,000 clones, with 82% occurring only once. The CDR3 totals 15 residues. The V end was cut by 0 bases, the J end by 7 bases, with 12 bases between. The germline V gene encodes CDR1 LGHNA and CDR2 YNFKEQ. The receptor comes from a boy aged 2 to 10 in good health and CMV-seronegative. Sequencing used PBMCs. This chain connects TRBV4-2 to TRBJ1-4, with D possibly matching TRBD1 (6 bases). The DNA for the CDR3 is TGTGCCAGCAGCCAAGAGGGGGGGCTAGGTGAAAAACTGTTTTTT. Protein product: CASSQEGGLGEKLFF.